This passage covers 2 T cell receptor beta chains from one sample sequenced in a study of blood T cell repertoires in COVID-19. The assay was immunoSEQ multiplex PCR, and TCRdb's table has in-frame clones only and misses some. The repertoire holds some 300,000 clones, with 88% as singletons. Sequencing was performed on PBMCs or T cells enriched from blood (not recorded which). These receptors came from a woman aged 30 to 39 who had recovered from COVID-19.

V and J are TRBV6-6 and TRBJ2-3; 11 bases are a match to TRBD2. The CDR3 covers 16 residues. After removal of 6 bases from V and 3 bases from J, the junction contained 8 bases not matched to a gene. Germline values: CDR1 MNHNY, CDR2 SVGAGI (reference sequence). The CDR3 loop reads CASSPGRLAGTDTQYF. CDR3 nucleotide sequence: TGTGCCAGCAGCCCAGGAAGACTAGCGGGAACAGATACGCAGTATTTT.

The rearrangement joins TRBV6-5 to TRBJ1-1; D remains ambiguous. This CDR3 comprises 14 residues. CDR1 and CDR2 (germline): MNHEY, SVGAGI. Trimming took off 7 bases at V and 0 bases at J, with 12 bases between the two ends. The CDR3 loop is CASTRGAVNTEAFF. In DNA, the CDR3 is TGTGCCAGCACCCGAGGAGCGGTGAACACTGAAGCTTTCTTT.